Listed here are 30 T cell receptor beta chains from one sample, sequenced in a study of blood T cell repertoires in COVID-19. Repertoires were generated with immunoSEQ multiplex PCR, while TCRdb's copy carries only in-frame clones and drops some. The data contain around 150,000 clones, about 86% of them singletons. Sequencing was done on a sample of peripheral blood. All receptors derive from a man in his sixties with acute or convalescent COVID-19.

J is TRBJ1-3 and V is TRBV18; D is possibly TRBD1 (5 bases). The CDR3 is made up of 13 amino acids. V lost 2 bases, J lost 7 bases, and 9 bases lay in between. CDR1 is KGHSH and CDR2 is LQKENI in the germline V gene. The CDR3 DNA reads TGTGCCAGCTCACCAGACCAGGGTAACACCATATATTTT. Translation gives CASSPDQGNTIYF. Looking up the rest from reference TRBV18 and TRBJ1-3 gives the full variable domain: NAGVMQNPRHLVRRRGQEARLRCSPMKGHSHVYWYRQLPEEGLKFMVYLQKENIIDESGMPKERFSAEFPKEGPSILRIQQVVRGDSAAYFCASSPDQGNTIYFGEGSWLTVV.

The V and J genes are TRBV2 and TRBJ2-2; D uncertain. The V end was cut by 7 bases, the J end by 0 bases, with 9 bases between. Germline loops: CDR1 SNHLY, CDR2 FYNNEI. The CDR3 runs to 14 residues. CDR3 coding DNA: TGTGCCAGCAACCGAGCCCCGAACACCGGGGAGCTGTTTTTT. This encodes CASNRAPNTGELFF.

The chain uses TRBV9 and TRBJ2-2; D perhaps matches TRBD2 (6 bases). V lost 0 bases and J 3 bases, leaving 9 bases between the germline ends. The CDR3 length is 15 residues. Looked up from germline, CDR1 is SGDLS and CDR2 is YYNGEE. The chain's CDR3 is CASSVEPGDTGELFF. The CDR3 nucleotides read TGTGCCAGCAGCGTAGAACCGGGGGACACCGGGGAGCTGTTTTTT.

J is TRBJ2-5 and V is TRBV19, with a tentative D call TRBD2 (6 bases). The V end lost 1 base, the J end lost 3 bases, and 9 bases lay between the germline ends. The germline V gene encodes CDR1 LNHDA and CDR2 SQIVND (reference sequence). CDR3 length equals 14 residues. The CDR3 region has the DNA TGTGCCAGTAGTATAGGAGGAGGGGAAGAGACCCAGTACTTC. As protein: CASSIGGGEETQYF.

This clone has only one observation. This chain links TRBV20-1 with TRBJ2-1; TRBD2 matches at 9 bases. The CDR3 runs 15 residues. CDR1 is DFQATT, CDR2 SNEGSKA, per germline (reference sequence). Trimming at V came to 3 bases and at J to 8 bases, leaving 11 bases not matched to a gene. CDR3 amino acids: CSASSRSGSGDEQFF. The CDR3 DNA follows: TGCAGTGCTAGTTCTCGTAGCGGGAGTGGTGATGAGCAGTTCTTC.

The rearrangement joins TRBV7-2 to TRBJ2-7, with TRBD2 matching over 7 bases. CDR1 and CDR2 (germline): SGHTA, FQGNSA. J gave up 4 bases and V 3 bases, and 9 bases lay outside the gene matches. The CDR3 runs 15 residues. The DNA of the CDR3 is TGTGCCAGCAGCTTTTTACCGGGACTACCTTACGAGCAGTACTTC. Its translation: CASSFLPGLPYEQYF.

CDR3 DNA: TGTGCCAGCAGCGTAGAAGAAACGGGGCTAGCGGGCACAGATACGCAGTATTTT. It specifies CASSVEETGLAGTDTQYF. The V gene is TRBV9, the J gene TRBJ2-3, with 7 positions matching TRBD2. This CDR3 comprises 18 residues. The germline CDR1 and CDR2 sequences are SGDLS and YYNGEE. V trimming: 0 bases; J trimming: 1 base; junction bases outside the gene matches: 11. The whole variable domain, filled in from reference TRBV9 and TRBJ2-3, reads DSGVTQTPKHLITATGQRVTLRCSPRSGDLSVYWYQQSLDQGLQFLIQYYNGEERAKGNILERFSAQQFPDLHSELNLSSLELGDSALYFCASSVEETGLAGTDTQYFGPGTRLTVL.

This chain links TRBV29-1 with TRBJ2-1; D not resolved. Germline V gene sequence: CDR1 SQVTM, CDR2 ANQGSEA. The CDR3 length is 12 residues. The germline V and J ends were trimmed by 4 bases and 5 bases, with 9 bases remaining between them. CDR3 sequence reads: CSVVYSNNEQFF. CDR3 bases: TGCAGCGTTGTATACAGTAACAATGAGCAGTTCTTC.

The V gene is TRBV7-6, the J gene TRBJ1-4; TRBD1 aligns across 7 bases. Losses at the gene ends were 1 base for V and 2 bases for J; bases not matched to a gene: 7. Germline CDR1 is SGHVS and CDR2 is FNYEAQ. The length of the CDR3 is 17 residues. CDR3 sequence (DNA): TGTGCCAGCAGCTTAGTAGCGACAGGGCGGACTAATGAAAAACTGTTTTTT. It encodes CASSLVATGRTNEKLFF.

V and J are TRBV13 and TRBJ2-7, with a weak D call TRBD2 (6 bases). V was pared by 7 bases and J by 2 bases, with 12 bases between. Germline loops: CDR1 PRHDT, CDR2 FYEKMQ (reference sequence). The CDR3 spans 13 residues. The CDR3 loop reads CASTRESTYEQYF. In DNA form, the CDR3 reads TGTGCCAGCACCCGGGAGTCAACCTACGAGCAGTACTTC. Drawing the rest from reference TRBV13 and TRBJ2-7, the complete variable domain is AAGVIQSPRHLIKEKRETATLKCYPIPRHDTVYWYQQGPGQDPQFLISFYEKMQSDKGSIPDRFSAQQFSDYHSELNMSSLELGDSALYFCASTRESTYEQYFGPGTRLTVT.

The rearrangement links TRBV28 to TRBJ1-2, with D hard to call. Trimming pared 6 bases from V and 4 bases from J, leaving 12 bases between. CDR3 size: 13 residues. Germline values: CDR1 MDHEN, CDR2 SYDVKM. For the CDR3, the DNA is TGTGCCAGCAGCGTAGGGAGGTCCTATGGCTACACCTTC. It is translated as CASSVGRSYGYTF.

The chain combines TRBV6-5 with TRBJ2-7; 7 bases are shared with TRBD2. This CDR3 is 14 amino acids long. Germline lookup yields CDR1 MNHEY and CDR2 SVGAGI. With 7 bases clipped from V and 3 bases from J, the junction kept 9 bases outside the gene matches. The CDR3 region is CASKPGPGGYEQYF. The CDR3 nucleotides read TGTGCCAGCAAACCGGGCCCGGGGGGCTACGAGCAGTACTTC.

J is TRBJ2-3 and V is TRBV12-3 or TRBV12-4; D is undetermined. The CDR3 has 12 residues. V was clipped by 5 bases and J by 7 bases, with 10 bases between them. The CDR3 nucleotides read TGTGCCAGCAGTGAACTCGCAAATACGCAGTATTTT. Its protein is CASSELANTQYF.

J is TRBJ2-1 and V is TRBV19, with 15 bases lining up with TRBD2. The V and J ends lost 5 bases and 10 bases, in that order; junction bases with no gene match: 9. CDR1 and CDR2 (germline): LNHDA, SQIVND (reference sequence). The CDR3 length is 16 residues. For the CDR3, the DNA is TGTGCCAGTAGTCCCCGGACTAGCGGGAGGGCCAGGGAGCAGTTCTTC. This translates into CASSPRTSGRAREQFF.

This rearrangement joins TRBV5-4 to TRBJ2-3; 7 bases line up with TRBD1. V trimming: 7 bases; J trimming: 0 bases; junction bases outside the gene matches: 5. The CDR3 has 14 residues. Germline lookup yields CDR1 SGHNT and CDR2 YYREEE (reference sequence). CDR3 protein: CASSQGQSTDTQYF. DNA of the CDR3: TGTGCCAGCTCCCAGGGACAGAGCACAGATACGCAGTATTTT.

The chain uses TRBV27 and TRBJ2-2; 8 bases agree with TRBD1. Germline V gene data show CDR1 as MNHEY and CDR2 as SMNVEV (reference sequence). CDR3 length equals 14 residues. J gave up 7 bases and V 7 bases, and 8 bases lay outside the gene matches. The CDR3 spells CASTPRGPGGELFF. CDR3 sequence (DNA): TGTGCCAGCACCCCCAGGGGGCCCGGCGGGGAGCTGTTTTTT.

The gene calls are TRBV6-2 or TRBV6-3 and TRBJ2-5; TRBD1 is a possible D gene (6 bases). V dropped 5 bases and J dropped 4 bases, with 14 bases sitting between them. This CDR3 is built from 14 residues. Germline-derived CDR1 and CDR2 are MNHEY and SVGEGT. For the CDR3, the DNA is TGTGCCAGCAGTCCCCAGGGGAAGGGAGAGACCCAGTACTTC. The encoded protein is CASSPQGKGETQYF.

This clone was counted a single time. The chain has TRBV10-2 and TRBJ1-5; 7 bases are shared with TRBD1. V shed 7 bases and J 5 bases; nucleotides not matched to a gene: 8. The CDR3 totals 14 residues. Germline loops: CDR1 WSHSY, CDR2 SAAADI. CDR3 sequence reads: CASKDNRGHQPQHF. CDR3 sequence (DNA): TGCGCCAGCAAAGATAACAGGGGACATCAGCCCCAGCATTTT.

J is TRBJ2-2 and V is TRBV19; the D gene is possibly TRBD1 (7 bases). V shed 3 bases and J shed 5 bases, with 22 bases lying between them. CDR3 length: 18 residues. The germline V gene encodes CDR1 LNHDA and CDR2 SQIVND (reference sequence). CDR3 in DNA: TGTGCCAGTAGTATGCTCCTCCGACAGGGAGGAGGGACCGGGGAGCTGTTTTTT. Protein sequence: CASSMLLRQGGGTGELFF.

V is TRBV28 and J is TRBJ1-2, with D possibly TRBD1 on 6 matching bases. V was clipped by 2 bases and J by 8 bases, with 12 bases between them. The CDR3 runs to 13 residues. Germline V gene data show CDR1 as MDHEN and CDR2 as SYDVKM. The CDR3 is CASSLPRGRGYTF. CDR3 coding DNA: TGTGCCAGCAGTTTACCCAGGGGACGGGGCTACACCTTC.

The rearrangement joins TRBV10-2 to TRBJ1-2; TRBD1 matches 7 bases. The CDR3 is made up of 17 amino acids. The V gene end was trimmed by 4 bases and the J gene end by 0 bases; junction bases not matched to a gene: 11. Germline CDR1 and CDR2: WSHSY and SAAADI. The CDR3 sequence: CASSGNGRQGANYGYTF. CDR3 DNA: TGCGCCAGCAGTGGGAACGGACGACAGGGAGCTAACTATGGCTACACCTTC.

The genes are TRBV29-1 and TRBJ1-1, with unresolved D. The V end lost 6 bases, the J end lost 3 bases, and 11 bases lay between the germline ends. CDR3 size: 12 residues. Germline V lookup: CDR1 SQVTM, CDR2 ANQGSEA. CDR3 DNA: TGCAGCGTGGCGGCCGAGTACACTGAAGCTTTCTTT. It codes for CSVAAEYTEAFF.

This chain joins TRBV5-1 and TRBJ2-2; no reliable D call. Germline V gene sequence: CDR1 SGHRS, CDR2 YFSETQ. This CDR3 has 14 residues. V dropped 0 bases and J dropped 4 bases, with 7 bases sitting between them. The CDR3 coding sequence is TGCGCCAGCAGCTTGGAACATGGCACCGGGGAGCTGTTTTTT. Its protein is CASSLEHGTGELFF.

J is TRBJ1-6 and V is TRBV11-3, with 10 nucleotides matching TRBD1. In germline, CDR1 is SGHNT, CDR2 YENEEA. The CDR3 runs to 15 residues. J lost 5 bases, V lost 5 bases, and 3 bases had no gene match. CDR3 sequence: CASSTGQGHNSPLHF. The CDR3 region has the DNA TGTGCCAGCAGCACGGGACAGGGGCATAATTCACCCCTCCACTTT. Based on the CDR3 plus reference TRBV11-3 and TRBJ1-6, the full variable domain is EAGVVQSPRYKIIEKKQPVAFWCNPISGHNTLYWYLQNLGQGPELLIRYENEEAVDDSQLPKDRFSAERLKGVDSTLKIQPAELGDSAVYLCASSTGQGHNSPLHFGNGTRLTVT.

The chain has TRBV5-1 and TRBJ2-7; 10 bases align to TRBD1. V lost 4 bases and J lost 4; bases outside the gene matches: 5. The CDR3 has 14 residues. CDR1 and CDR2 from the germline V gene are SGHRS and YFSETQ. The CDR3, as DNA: TGCGCCAGCAGCGGGGACAGGGGCCGATACGAGCAGTACTTC. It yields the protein CASSGDRGRYEQYF.

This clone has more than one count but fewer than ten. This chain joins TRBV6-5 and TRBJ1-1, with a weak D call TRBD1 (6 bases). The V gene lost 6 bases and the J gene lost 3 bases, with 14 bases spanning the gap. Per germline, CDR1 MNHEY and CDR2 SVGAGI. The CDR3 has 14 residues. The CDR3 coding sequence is TGTGCCAGCAGAGGCGGACAGCCCTACACTGAAGCTTTCTTT. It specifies CASRGGQPYTEAFF.

The CDR3 DNA reads TGCGCCAGCAGCCGGGGGACAGAGGGACCGGGCACTGAAGCTTTCTTT. Translation: CASSRGTEGPGTEAFF. This chain joins TRBV4-1 and TRBJ1-1, with 7 bases aligning to TRBD1. The V gene's germline CDR1 is MGHRA and CDR2 YSYEKL. This CDR3 contains 16 residues. Trimming took 4 bases from V and 4 from J; bases not matched to a gene: 12.

The CDR3 bases are TGTGCCTGGAGTATTAGCGGGATCACAGATACGCAGTATTTT. Translated: CAWSISGITDTQYF. The chain has TRBV30 and TRBJ2-3, with 8 bases matching TRBD2. J lost 2 bases, V lost 2 bases, and 3 bases had no gene match. Looked up from germline, CDR1 is GTSNPN and CDR2 is SVGIG (reference sequence). The length of the CDR3 is 14 residues.

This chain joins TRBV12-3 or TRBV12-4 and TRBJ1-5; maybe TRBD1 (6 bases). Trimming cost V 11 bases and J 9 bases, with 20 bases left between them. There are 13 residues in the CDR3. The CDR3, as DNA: TGTGCCTCAGCTGGGGGGGGCGCCCGGCCCCAGCATTTT. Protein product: CASAGGGARPQHF.

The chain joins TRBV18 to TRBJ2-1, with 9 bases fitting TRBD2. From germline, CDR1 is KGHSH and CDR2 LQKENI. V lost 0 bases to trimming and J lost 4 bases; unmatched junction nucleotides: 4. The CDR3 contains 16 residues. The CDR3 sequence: CASSPPRLAGYNEQFF. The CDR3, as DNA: TGTGCCAGCTCACCACCTCGCCTAGCGGGGTACAATGAGCAGTTCTTC. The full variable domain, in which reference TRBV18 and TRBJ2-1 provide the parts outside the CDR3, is NAGVMQNPRHLVRRRGQEARLRCSPMKGHSHVYWYRQLPEEGLKFMVYLQKENIIDESGMPKERFSAEFPKEGPSILRIQQVVRGDSAAYFCASSPPRLAGYNEQFFGPGTRLTVL.